Following are 29 T cell receptor beta chains from one sample sequenced in a study of blood T cell repertoires in COVID-19. Generated by immunoSEQ multiplex PCR, the TCRdb table keeps only in-frame clones and is missing some. The sample has under 350,000 clones, about 89% seen once. Sequencing used PBMCs or T cells enriched from blood (not recorded which). All receptors derive from a middle-aged woman who had recovered from COVID-19.

The chain recombines TRBV2 with TRBJ1-2; perhaps TRBD1 as D (5 bases). Germline CDR1 reads SNHLY; CDR2 reads FYNNEI. V gave up 7 bases and J gave up 7 bases, with 22 bases separating them. The CDR3 spans 15 residues. The CDR3 spells CASNDPGEGAVGYTF. The CDR3 DNA follows: TGTGCCAGCAATGACCCGGGGGAAGGGGCGGTTGGCTACACCTTC. Filled out from reference TRBV2 and TRBJ1-2, the complete variable domain reads EPEVTQTPSHQVTQMGQEVILRCVPISNHLYFYWYRQILGQKVEFLVSFYNNEISEKSEIFDDQFSVERPDGSNFTLKIRSTKLEDSAMYFCASNDPGEGAVGYTFGSGTRLTVV.

This clone was picked up a small number of times. This chain connects TRBV30 to TRBJ1-4, with D possibly being TRBD1 (5 bases). Trimming cost V 4 bases and J 8 bases, with 23 bases left between them. Looked up from germline, CDR1 is GTSNPN and CDR2 is SVGIG (reference sequence). This CDR3 comprises 16 residues. For the CDR3, the DNA is TGTGCCTGGAACACGGGAGGGACCCAACTTAGAGAAAAACTGTTTTTT. Residues: CAWNTGGTQLREKLFF. Complete variable domain (other parts from reference TRBV30 and TRBJ1-4): SQTIHQWPATLVQPVGSPLSLECTVEGTSNPNLYWYRQAAGRGLQLLFYSVGIGQISSEVPQNLSASRPQDRQFILSSKKLLLSDSGFYLCAWNTGGTQLREKLFFGSGTQLSVL.

V gene TRBV7-9 combines with J gene TRBJ1-1; TRBD1 matches at 7 bases. This CDR3 contains 16 residues. Germline values: CDR1 SEHNR, CDR2 FQNEAQ (reference sequence). V lost 8 bases to trimming and J lost 2 bases; unmatched junction nucleotides: 14. The CDR3, as DNA: TGTGCCAGCTACTACCTTACCGGGACAGTCAACACTGAAGCTTTCTTT. The encoded protein is CASYYLTGTVNTEAFF.

The rearrangement links TRBV19 to TRBJ1-1; D is perhaps TRBD1 (6 bases). V shed 5 bases and J shed 1 base, with 14 bases lying between them. CDR1 is LNHDA and CDR2 is SQIVND in the germline V gene (reference sequence). The CDR3 has 15 residues. CDR3 nucleotide sequence: TGTGCCAGTAGTTCCTATCAGGGGAGGAACACTGAAGCTTTCTTT. As protein: CASSSYQGRNTEAFF.

V usage is TRBV7-8 and J usage is TRBJ2-1, with 12 bases lining up with TRBD2. Germline V lookup: CDR1 SGHVS, CDR2 FQNEAQ. This CDR3 is built from 18 residues. V lost 1 base, J lost 4 bases, and 8 bases stayed unmatched. CDR3 DNA: TGTGCCAGCAGCTTAGTAGGACTAGCGGGACGACGTTACAATGAGCAGTTCTTC. Residues: CASSLVGLAGRRYNEQFF.

The J gene is TRBJ1-2, the V gene TRBV10-1; 7 nucleotides agree with TRBD1. CDR3 length equals 13 residues. The ends lost 5 bases at V and 6 bases at J; junction bases unmatched: 6. Looked up from germline, CDR1 is WNHNN and CDR2 is SYGVQD (reference sequence). CDR3 coding DNA: TGCGCCAGCAGTCCGGGACAGAAAAATGGCTACACCTTC. Protein product: CASSPGQKNGYTF.

This chain links TRBV4-3 with TRBJ2-2, with 7 bases matching TRBD1. Germline-derived CDR1 and CDR2 are LGHNA and YSLEER. V shed 4 bases and J 0 bases; nucleotides not matched to a gene: 2. The CDR3 has 15 amino acids. For the CDR3, the DNA is TGCGCCAGCAGCCGGGACAGAGCGAACACCGGGGAGCTGTTTTTT. It is translated as CASSRDRANTGELFF.

CDR3 DNA sequence: TGTGCCAGCAGTGGTCGGGATTTGGGGACTGAAGCTTTCTTT. Translation gives CASSGRDLGTEAFF. V usage is TRBV27 and J usage is TRBJ1-1; D is ambiguous. The CDR3 is 14 residues long. Germline V gene lookup returns CDR1 MNHEY and CDR2 SMNVEV (reference sequence). The germline V and J ends were trimmed by 5 bases and 5 bases, with 15 bases remaining between them.

CDR3 sequence (DNA): TGTGCCAGCAGCTGGGAGGGGGACTTCTACAATGAGCAGTTCTTC. Amino acid sequence: CASSWEGDFYNEQFF. The chain couples TRBV7-2 to TRBJ2-1, with a tentative D call TRBD2 (7 bases). Germline V gene data show CDR1 as SGHTA and CDR2 as FQGNSA. This CDR3 region has 15 residues. V was trimmed by 4 bases and J by 3 bases, leaving 13 bases between them.

This rearrangement joins TRBV5-4 to TRBJ2-5, with 8 bases matching TRBD1. CDR1 and CDR2 from the germline V gene are SGHNT and YYREEE (reference sequence). V trimming: 2 bases; J trimming: 3 bases; junction bases outside the gene matches: 0. CDR3 length equals 13 residues. Written as DNA, the CDR3 is TGTGCCAGCAGCTTACAGGGGGAAGAGACCCAGTACTTC. It is translated as CASSLQGEETQYF.

The genes are TRBV19 and TRBJ2-1; tentatively, D is TRBD2 (5 bases). V lost 3 bases, J lost 7 bases, and 10 bases lay in between. The germline CDR1 and CDR2 sequences are LNHDA and SQIVND (reference sequence). The CDR3 covers 13 residues. The CDR3: CASSMDSGNEQFF. The CDR3 nucleotides are TGTGCCAGTAGTATGGACTCGGGAAATGAGCAGTTCTTC.

This rearrangement joins TRBV30 to TRBJ1-1; 9 bases are a match to TRBD1. The germline V gene encodes CDR1 GTSNPN and CDR2 SVGIG (reference sequence). CDR3 length: 13 residues. V was clipped by 2 bases and J by 5 bases; unmatched bases: 3. CDR3 region: CAWSRDRATEAFF. The CDR3 DNA reads TGTGCCTGGAGTCGGGACAGGGCTACTGAAGCTTTCTTT.

This chain links TRBV18 with TRBJ2-7; weak D call: TRBD2 (7 bases). V lost 3 bases and J 3 bases, leaving 12 bases between the germline ends. Germline CDR1 is KGHSH and CDR2 is LQKENI. The CDR3 contains 14 residues. CDR3 bases: TGTGCCAGCTCACCGAACAGGGACTACTACGAGCAGTACTTC. Its protein is CASSPNRDYYEQYF. Looking up the rest from reference TRBV18 and TRBJ2-7 gives the full variable domain: NAGVMQNPRHLVRRRGQEARLRCSPMKGHSHVYWYRQLPEEGLKFMVYLQKENIIDESGMPKERFSAEFPKEGPSILRIQQVVRGDSAAYFCASSPNRDYYEQYFGPGTRLTVT.

This clone was picked up one time. This chain links TRBV14 with TRBJ1-1, with D perhaps TRBD1 (6 bases). The CDR3 has 16 amino acids. Trimming took 4 bases from V and 5 from J, leaving 20 bases between them. Per germline, CDR1 SGHDN and CDR2 FVKESK. CDR3 protein: CASSPQWGGRGTEAFF. CDR3 bases: TGTGCCAGCAGCCCACAATGGGGGGGGCGCGGAACTGAAGCTTTCTTT.

V usage is TRBV15 and J usage is TRBJ2-1; 7 bases match TRBD1. The trim removed 5 bases at V and 1 base at J, leaving 8 bases unmatched. CDR1 and CDR2 (germline): LNHNV, YYDKDF (reference sequence). CDR3 length: 16 residues. CDR3 DNA sequence: TGTGCCACCAGCGCTCCAGACAGGGATTCCTACAATGAGCAGTTCTTC. It is translated as CATSAPDRDSYNEQFF.

Only one count was recorded for this clone. The sample holds other DNA sequences that translate to the same CDR3. The V call is TRBV5-1, the J call TRBJ1-5; 8 bases line up with TRBD1. Unmatched junction bases numbered 6, after V lost 5 bases and J lost 5 bases. CDR3 length equals 14 residues. Germline V CDR1 and CDR2: SGHRS, YFSETQ. In DNA form, the CDR3 reads TGCGCCAGCAGTCCCGGACAGGGAGATCAGCCCCAGCATTTT. This sequence encodes CASSPGQGDQPQHF. Filled out from reference TRBV5-1 and TRBJ1-5, the complete variable domain reads KAGVTQTPRYLIKTRGQQVTLSCSPISGHRSVSWYQQTPGQGLQFLFEYFSETQRNKGNFPGRFSGRQFSNSRSEMNVSTLELGDSALYLCASSPGQGDQPQHFGDGTRLSIL.

Details on this clone: The germline gene is not matched at one end of the junction; a read error may be the cause. The chain carries TRBV7-7 and TRBJ2-5; 10 nucleotides align to TRBD2. Germline values: CDR1 SSHAT, CDR2 FNYEAQ (reference sequence). This CDR3 is 14 amino acids long. The CDR3 loop reads CASSEAGGQETQYF. The DNA for the CDR3 is TGTGCTAGCAGTGAAGCGGGAGGGCAAGAGACCCAGTACTTC. The full variable domain, with the rest looked up from reference TRBV7-7 and TRBJ2-5, is GAGVSQSPRYKVTKRGQDVTLRCDPISSHATLYWYQQALGQGPEFLTYFNYEAQPDKSGLPSDRFSAERPEGSISTLTIQRTEQRDSAMYRCASSEAGGQETQYFGPGTRLLVL.

The chain couples TRBV9 to TRBJ2-1; 9 bases match TRBD1. The junction had 9 bases not matched to a gene; V was cut back by 4 bases and J by 4 bases. Germline loops: CDR1 SGDLS, CDR2 YYNGEE. This CDR3 is built from 16 residues. This chain's CDR3 is CASSRGDRVSYNEQFF. In DNA, the CDR3 is TGTGCCAGCAGCCGAGGGGACAGGGTGAGTTACAATGAGCAGTTCTTC.

This rearrangement joins TRBV5-4 to TRBJ1-2; D gene uncertain. Germline CDR1 is SGHNT and CDR2 is YYREEE (reference sequence). The CDR3 is 14 amino acids. V lost 4 bases and J 8 bases, leaving 18 bases between the germline ends. The CDR3, as DNA: TGTGCCAGCAGCCGTGATTCTGTCAGAGGGGGCTACACCTTC. Its translation is CASSRDSVRGGYTF.

The chain has TRBV18 and TRBJ2-2; TRBD1 matches 8 bases. The CDR3 has 17 amino acids. Per the germline V gene, CDR1 is KGHSH and CDR2 is LQKENI. V shed 6 bases, J shed 0 bases, and the junction held 9 bases outside the gene matches. CDR3 region: CASSHRGQAANTGELFF. DNA for the CDR3: TGTGCCAGCTCGCACAGGGGACAGGCCGCGAACACCGGGGAGCTGTTTTTT.

V usage is TRBV18 and J usage is TRBJ2-3, with D tentatively TRBD2 (5 bases). This CDR3 is built from 14 residues. V lost 2 bases to trimming and J lost 3 bases, with 9 bases between them. Germline CDR1 KGHSH, CDR2 LQKENI. CDR3 protein: CASSPKLETDTQYF. The DNA for the CDR3 is TGTGCCAGCTCACCAAAACTAGAGACAGATACGCAGTATTTT.

The chain links TRBV2 to TRBJ1-2, with a possible D match to TRBD1 (6 bases). With 7 bases removed from V and 5 bases from J, the gap between germline ends came to 14 bases. The CDR3 runs 13 residues. The germline V gene encodes CDR1 SNHLY and CDR2 FYNNEI. The DNA for the CDR3 is TGTGCCAGCACCCAAATGGACAGTTATGGCTACACCTTC. Protein: CASTQMDSYGYTF.

V and J are TRBV28 and TRBJ1-2; 9 bases match TRBD1. This CDR3 has 14 residues. CDR1 and CDR2 (germline): MDHEN, SYDVKM. The V and J ends lost 3 bases and 6 bases, in that order; junction bases with no gene match: 5. CDR3 in DNA: TGTGCCAGCAGTTTGGAAGACAGGGGGGATGGCTACACCTTC. This gives the protein CASSLEDRGDGYTF.

The rearrangement uses TRBV19 and TRBJ1-2; maybe TRBD1 (5 bases). This CDR3 is 16 amino acids long. V was cut by 4 bases and J by 5 bases, with 20 bases left in between. Germline loops: CDR1 LNHDA, CDR2 SQIVND (reference sequence). CDR3 nucleotide sequence: TGTGCCAGTAGTACAGGGCTCAGCCCGTTCAGTTATGGCTACACCTTC. It specifies CASSTGLSPFSYGYTF.

The genes are TRBV19 and TRBJ1-6; 8 nucleotides agree with TRBD1. CDR3 length equals 16 residues. CDR1 is LNHDA and CDR2 is SQIVND in the germline V gene (reference sequence). The V gene end was trimmed by 5 bases and the J gene end by 7 bases; junction bases not matched to a gene: 10. In nucleotides, the CDR3 is TGTGCCAGTAGTCCGACCGACAGGGGAGGGAATTCACCCCTCCACTTT. Translating it yields CASSPTDRGGNSPLHF.

The chain joins TRBV2 to TRBJ2-3, with 11 bases aligning to TRBD2. Losses at the gene ends were 7 bases for V and 4 bases for J; bases not matched to a gene: 7. CDR3 length: 15 residues. Germline lookup yields CDR1 SNHLY and CDR2 FYNNEI. The CDR3 is CASTRSGRAADTQYF. The CDR3 bases are TGTGCCAGCACCCGTAGCGGGAGGGCCGCAGATACGCAGTATTTT.

The V call is TRBV11-1, the J call TRBJ1-3; D gene uncertain. Germline V gene lookup returns CDR1 SGHAT and CDR2 FQDESV (reference sequence). The ends were cut back, 2 bases at V and 2 bases at J, with 10 bases in the middle. This CDR3 is 15 amino acids long. This chain's CDR3 is CASSLSGLAGNTIYF. DNA of the CDR3: TGTGCCAGCAGCTTATCCGGGTTGGCTGGAAACACCATATATTTT. Looking up the rest from reference TRBV11-1 and TRBJ1-3 gives the full variable domain: EAEVAQSPRYKITEKSQAVAFWCDPISGHATLYWYRQILGQGPELLVQFQDESVVDDSQLPKDRFSAERLKGVDSTLKIQPAELGDSAMYLCASSLSGLAGNTIYFGEGSWLTVV.

The chain combines TRBV19 with TRBJ1-5; D possibly corresponds to TRBD1 (5 bases). The CDR3 spans 15 residues. V was shortened by 0 bases and J by 3 bases, with 9 bases between the two germline ends. Per the germline V gene, CDR1 is LNHDA and CDR2 is SQIVND (reference sequence). Here the CDR3 DNA reads TGTGCCAGTAGTATAGAATCAGGGAACAATCAGCCCCAGCATTTT. Translating gives CASSIESGNNQPQHF.

The rearrangement links TRBV25-1 to TRBJ2-1, with 8 bases that match TRBD1. CDR1 and CDR2 from the germline V gene are MGHDK and SYGVNS. V lost 1 base and J lost 4; bases outside the gene matches: 3. The CDR3 totals 15 residues. CDR3 nucleotides: TGTGCCAGCAGTGAATGGACAGGGCGTTACAATGAGCAGTTCTTC. Its protein is CASSEWTGRYNEQFF.